These T cell receptor beta chains were read from a single sample in a study of blood T cell repertoires in COVID-19. The method was immunoSEQ multiplex PCR; TCRdb's version includes in-frame clones alone and lacks a portion of them. This sample yields some 380,000 clones, of which 88% are seen a single time; approximately 2.1% belongs to the top ten. The specimen was PBMCs or T cells enriched from blood (not recorded which). The receptor source for this set is a woman in her 40s with acute COVID-19. Both conserved end residues are part of each CDR3. The order of the fields is D gene, J gene, V gene, clone size, CDR3 protein, CDR3 DNA. D genes are given only for firm matches. Clone size is not always given. Where it is, it says once, few, many or a class for expanded clones.

d_gene: NA
j_gene: TRBJ1-1
v_gene: TRBV6-5
abundance: NA
CDR3aa: CASSSRVQGTEAFF
CDR3nt: TGTGCCAGCAGTTCCAGGGTACAAGGCACTGAAGCTTTCTTT

d_gene: TRBD1
j_gene: TRBJ1-2
v_gene: TRBV19
abundance: NA
CDR3aa: CASDDPGQLNYGYTF
CDR3nt: TGTGCCAGCGATGACCCGGGACAGCTTAACTATGGCTACACCTTC

d_gene: TRBD1
j_gene: TRBJ2-4
v_gene: TRBV15
abundance: once
CDR3aa: CATSSPDRDRKNIQYF
CDR3nt: TGTGCCACCAGCAGTCCCGACCGGGACAGAAAAAACATTCAGTACTTC

d_gene: NA
j_gene: TRBJ1-5
v_gene: TRBV28
abundance: NA
CDR3aa: CASSLWTEYSNQPQHF
CDR3nt: TGTGCCAGCAGTTTATGGACAGAGTATAGCAATCAGCCCCAGCATTTT

d_gene: NA
j_gene: TRBJ1-6
v_gene: TRBV6-5
abundance: NA
CDR3aa: CASSQGLSPLHF
CDR3nt: TGTGCCAGCAGTCAGGGCCTTTCACCCCTCCACTTT

d_gene: TRBD1
j_gene: TRBJ2-5
v_gene: TRBV30
abundance: NA
CDR3aa: CAWSADRGFVETQYF
CDR3nt: TGTGCCTGGAGTGCGGACAGGGGGTTTGTTGAGACCCAGTACTTC

d_gene: NA
j_gene: TRBJ2-1
v_gene: TRBV4-2
abundance: NA
CDR3aa: CASSQAPGSYNEQFF
CDR3nt: TGTGCCAGCAGCCAAGCTCCCGGCTCCTACAATGAGCAGTTCTTC

d_gene: TRBD2
j_gene: TRBJ2-7
v_gene: TRBV5-1
abundance: NA
CDR3aa: CASSYRGEGSYEQYF
CDR3nt: TGCGCCAGCTCATACCGGGGGGAAGGCTCCTACGAGCAGTACTTC

d_gene: TRBD1
j_gene: TRBJ2-2
v_gene: TRBV3-1/TRBV3-2
abundance: NA
CDR3aa: CASSQGQGATGELFF
CDR3nt: TGTGCCAGCAGCCAGGGACAGGGGGCCACCGGGGAGCTGTTTTTT

d_gene: TRBD1
j_gene: TRBJ1-3
v_gene: TRBV11-2
abundance: NA
CDR3aa: CASSLPGQGNTIYF
CDR3nt: TGTGCCAGCAGCTTGCCGGGACAGGGAAACACCATATATTTT

d_gene: NA
j_gene: TRBJ1-2
v_gene: TRBV12-3/TRBV12-4
abundance: NA
CDR3aa: CASSFRADYGYTF
CDR3nt: TGTGCCAGCAGTTTCAGGGCCGACTATGGCTACACCTTC

d_gene: NA
j_gene: TRBJ2-2
v_gene: TRBV5-1
abundance: once
CDR3aa: CASSPGQSNTGELFF
CDR3nt: TGCGCCAGCAGCCCCGGACAGTCGAACACCGGGGAGCTGTTTTTT

d_gene: TRBD1
j_gene: TRBJ1-6
v_gene: TRBV6-5
abundance: NA
CDR3aa: CASSRMGQGDSPLHF
CDR3nt: TGTGCCAGCAGTCGAATGGGACAGGGGGATTCACCCCTCCACTTT

d_gene: NA
j_gene: TRBJ1-1
v_gene: TRBV2
abundance: once
CDR3aa: CASIPGLRTEAFF
CDR3nt: TGTGCCAGCATCCCAGGGTTGCGCACTGAAGCTTTCTTT

d_gene: NA
j_gene: TRBJ1-5
v_gene: TRBV24-1
abundance: NA
CDR3aa: CATSDTGTRYQPQHF
CDR3nt: TGTGCCACCAGTGATACAGGGACACGCTATCAGCCCCAGCATTTT

d_gene: TRBD1
j_gene: TRBJ1-5
v_gene: TRBV6-5
abundance: NA
CDR3aa: CASMWGQNQPQHF
CDR3nt: TGTGCCAGCATGTGGGGACAGAATCAGCCCCAGCATTTT

d_gene: NA
j_gene: TRBJ1-2
v_gene: TRBV29-1
abundance: NA
CDR3aa: CSVGEGGYGYTF
CDR3nt: TGCAGCGTCGGGGAAGGGGGCTATGGCTACACCTTC

d_gene: TRBD2
j_gene: TRBJ2-1
v_gene: TRBV7-2
abundance: once
CDR3aa: CASTSSGGYTEQFF
CDR3nt: TGTGCCAGCACCTCTAGCGGGGGGTATACTGAGCAGTTCTTC

d_gene: NA
j_gene: TRBJ1-4
v_gene: TRBV18
abundance: NA
CDR3aa: CASSPPAGLNEKLFF
CDR3nt: TGTGCCAGCTCACCACCTGCAGGCCTCAATGAAAAACTGTTTTTT

d_gene: NA
j_gene: TRBJ1-3
v_gene: TRBV3-1/TRBV3-2
abundance: NA
CDR3aa: CASSQLATVSGNTIYF
CDR3nt: TGTGCCAGCAGCCAACTAGCTACCGTCTCTGGAAACACCATATATTTT

d_gene: NA
j_gene: TRBJ1-5
v_gene: TRBV27
abundance: NA
CDR3aa: CASSILPHQPQHF
CDR3nt: TGTGCCAGCAGTATACTACCTCATCAGCCCCAGCATTTT

d_gene: NA
j_gene: TRBJ1-1
v_gene: TRBV6-5
abundance: NA
CDR3aa: CASSRRDSTEAFF
CDR3nt: TGTGCCAGCAGTCGCAGGGATAGCACTGAAGCTTTCTTT

d_gene: TRBD1
j_gene: TRBJ2-7
v_gene: TRBV5-1
abundance: NA
CDR3aa: CASSLGGQGVFEQYF
CDR3nt: TGCGCCAGCAGCTTAGGGGGACAGGGCGTATTCGAGCAGTACTTC

d_gene: TRBD2
j_gene: TRBJ2-3
v_gene: TRBV5-1
abundance: NA
CDR3aa: CASSTTSGGFTDTQYF
CDR3nt: TGCGCCAGCAGCACGACTAGCGGGGGGTTCACAGATACGCAGTATTTT

d_gene: NA
j_gene: TRBJ1-2
v_gene: TRBV4-2
abundance: NA
CDR3aa: CASSQGRGSNYGYTF
CDR3nt: TGTGCCAGCAGCCAAGGAAGGGGAAGTAACTATGGCTACACCTTC

d_gene: NA
j_gene: TRBJ1-1
v_gene: TRBV11-2
abundance: NA
CDR3aa: CASGQGRTEAFF
CDR3nt: TGTGCCAGCGGGCAGGGTAGGACTGAAGCTTTCTTT

d_gene: NA
j_gene: TRBJ1-5
v_gene: TRBV14
abundance: NA
CDR3aa: CASRHGEGAGNQPQHF
CDR3nt: TGTGCCAGCAGACATGGGGAAGGGGCTGGGAATCAGCCCCAGCATTTT

d_gene: NA
j_gene: TRBJ1-2
v_gene: TRBV5-6
abundance: NA
CDR3aa: CASSSDSTNYGYTF
CDR3nt: TGTGCCAGCAGCTCGGACAGCACTAACTATGGCTACACCTTC

d_gene: NA
j_gene: TRBJ2-2
v_gene: TRBV5-1
abundance: NA
CDR3aa: CASNQIGGDTGELFF
CDR3nt: TGCGCCAGCAATCAAATAGGGGGGGACACCGGGGAGCTGTTTTTT

d_gene: TRBD2
j_gene: TRBJ2-3
v_gene: TRBV19
abundance: NA
CDR3aa: CASTELAGVSDTQYF
CDR3nt: TGTGCCAGTACCGAACTAGCGGGGGTTTCGGATACGCAGTATTTT

d_gene: TRBD2
j_gene: TRBJ2-2
v_gene: TRBV5-1
abundance: NA
CDR3aa: CASSLIFSGGTNTGELFF
CDR3nt: TGCGCCAGCAGCTTGATATTCAGCGGGGGGACGAACACCGGGGAGCTGTTTTTT

d_gene: NA
j_gene: TRBJ2-6
v_gene: TRBV10-3
abundance: NA
CDR3aa: CATQDSSGANVLTF
CDR3nt: TGTGCCACACAAGACAGCTCTGGGGCCAACGTCCTGACTTTC

d_gene: NA
j_gene: TRBJ1-2
v_gene: TRBV25-1
abundance: NA
CDR3aa: CATQADGDYGYTF
CDR3nt: TGTGCCACACAAGCGGACGGGGACTATGGCTACACCTTC

d_gene: NA
j_gene: TRBJ2-1
v_gene: TRBV10-3
abundance: once
CDR3aa: CAISEHRTEDEQFF
CDR3nt: TGTGCCATCAGTGAGCACAGGACAGAGGATGAGCAGTTCTTC

d_gene: TRBD2
j_gene: TRBJ2-1
v_gene: TRBV2
abundance: NA
CDR3aa: CASLGLAGPNNEQFF
CDR3nt: TGTGCCAGCCTAGGACTAGCGGGGCCAAACAATGAGCAGTTCTTC

d_gene: NA
j_gene: TRBJ1-6
v_gene: TRBV30
abundance: NA
CDR3aa: CAWSNPLGALHF
CDR3nt: TGTGCCTGGAGTAACCCCCTGGGAGCCCTCCACTTT

d_gene: NA
j_gene: TRBJ1-4
v_gene: TRBV19
abundance: NA
CDR3aa: CASRNPWGEDGEKLFF
CDR3nt: TGTGCCAGTAGGAACCCGTGGGGGGAAGATGGAGAAAAACTGTTTTTT

d_gene: NA
j_gene: TRBJ2-1
v_gene: TRBV9
abundance: NA
CDR3aa: CASSESGVTYNEQFF
CDR3nt: TGTGCCAGCAGCGAATCAGGGGTTACATACAATGAGCAGTTCTTC

d_gene: NA
j_gene: TRBJ2-1
v_gene: TRBV2
abundance: NA
CDR3aa: CASSETAGVNEQFF
CDR3nt: TGTGCCAGCAGTGAGACGGCAGGGGTCAATGAGCAGTTCTTC

d_gene: TRBD1
j_gene: TRBJ2-3
v_gene: TRBV4-1
abundance: NA
CDR3aa: CASSRKLGTGPRTDTQYF
CDR3nt: TGCGCCAGCAGCCGGAAATTGGGGACAGGCCCTCGCACAGATACGCAGTATTTT

d_gene: NA
j_gene: TRBJ2-1
v_gene: TRBV5-6
abundance: NA
CDR3aa: CASIRTEDNEQFF
CDR3nt: TGTGCCAGCATCAGGACAGAGGACAATGAGCAGTTCTTC

d_gene: TRBD1
j_gene: TRBJ2-5
v_gene: TRBV18
abundance: NA
CDR3aa: CASSPTSGTGQETQYF
CDR3nt: TGTGCCAGCTCTCCCACCTCCGGGACAGGACAAGAGACCCAGTACTTC

d_gene: NA
j_gene: TRBJ1-1
v_gene: TRBV2
abundance: NA
CDR3aa: CASKSRANTEAFF
CDR3nt: TGTGCCAGCAAGTCCAGGGCAAACACTGAAGCTTTCTTT

d_gene: NA
j_gene: TRBJ1-1
v_gene: TRBV2
abundance: NA
CDR3aa: CASSYRVGSPEAFF
CDR3nt: TGTGCCAGCAGTTACAGGGTCGGTAGCCCTGAAGCTTTCTTT

d_gene: NA
j_gene: TRBJ1-3
v_gene: TRBV27
abundance: once
CDR3aa: CASSLAGLSSGNTIYF
CDR3nt: TGTGCCAGCAGTTTAGCAGGGCTGAGCTCTGGAAACACCATATATTTT

d_gene: NA
j_gene: TRBJ2-2
v_gene: TRBV6-1
abundance: NA
CDR3aa: CASSEEGHNTGELFF
CDR3nt: TGTGCCAGCAGTGAAGAGGGACATAACACCGGGGAGCTGTTTTTT

d_gene: NA
j_gene: TRBJ1-2
v_gene: TRBV30
abundance: NA
CDR3aa: CAWSLTTGRRFYGYTF
CDR3nt: TGTGCCTGGAGTTTAACCACAGGCCGGAGATTCTATGGCTACACCTTC

d_gene: TRBD1
j_gene: TRBJ1-5
v_gene: TRBV6-4
abundance: once
CDR3aa: CASSEHGQGNQPQHF
CDR3nt: TGTGCCAGCAGTGAACACGGACAGGGCAATCAGCCCCAGCATTTT

d_gene: NA
j_gene: TRBJ1-3
v_gene: TRBV18
abundance: NA
CDR3aa: CASSLYDVGVDGNTIYF
CDR3nt: TGTGCCAGCTCACTTTACGACGTAGGGGTGGATGGAAACACCATATATTTT

d_gene: TRBD1
j_gene: TRBJ2-5
v_gene: TRBV15
abundance: NA
CDR3aa: CASTKGGGETQYF
CDR3nt: TGTGCCTCAACCAAAGGGGGCGGGGAGACCCAGTACTTC

d_gene: TRBD1
j_gene: TRBJ1-2
v_gene: TRBV11-2
abundance: NA
CDR3aa: CASSLGTGVGGYTF
CDR3nt: TGTGCCAGCAGCTTAGGGACAGGGGTTGGTGGCTACACCTTC

d_gene: NA
j_gene: TRBJ2-7
v_gene: TRBV9
abundance: NA
CDR3aa: CASSVGQGTYEQYF
CDR3nt: TGTGCCAGCAGCGTAGGGCAGGGAACTTACGAGCAGTACTTC

d_gene: TRBD1
j_gene: TRBJ2-7
v_gene: TRBV11-3
abundance: few
CDR3aa: CASSRTGVSEQYF
CDR3nt: TGTGCCAGCAGCCGGACAGGGGTAAGCGAGCAGTACTTC

d_gene: NA
j_gene: TRBJ2-3
v_gene: TRBV21-1
abundance: NA
CDR3aa: CAREGGTGGSPGTDTQYF
CDR3nt: TGTGCCAGAGAAGGGGGGACAGGGGGCTCCCCCGGTACAGATACGCAGTATTTT